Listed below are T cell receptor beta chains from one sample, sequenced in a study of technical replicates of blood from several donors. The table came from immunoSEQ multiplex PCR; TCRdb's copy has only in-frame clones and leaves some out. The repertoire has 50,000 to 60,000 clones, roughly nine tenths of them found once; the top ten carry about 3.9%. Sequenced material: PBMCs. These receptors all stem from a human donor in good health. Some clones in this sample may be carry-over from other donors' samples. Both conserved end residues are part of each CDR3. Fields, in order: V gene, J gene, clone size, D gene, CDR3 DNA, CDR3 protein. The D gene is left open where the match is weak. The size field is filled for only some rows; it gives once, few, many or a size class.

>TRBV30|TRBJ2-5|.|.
TGTGCCTGGAGTCCAGGACAGGGAGGGCAAGAGACCCAGTACTTC
CAWSPGQGGQETQYF
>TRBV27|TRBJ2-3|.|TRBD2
TGTGCCAGCAGTCCGCGGACTAGCGGGACCTACACAGATACGCAGTATTTT
CASSPRTSGTYTDTQYF
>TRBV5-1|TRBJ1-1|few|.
TGCGCCAGCAGGCCAGGTGGGGGGACGAACACTGAAGCTTTCTTT
CASRPGGGTNTEAFF
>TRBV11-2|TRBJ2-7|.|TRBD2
TGTGCCAGCAGCTTCGGGGGGGCGGCCTACGAGCAGTACTTC
CASSFGGAAYEQYF
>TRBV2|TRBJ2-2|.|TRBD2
TGTGCCAGCAGTGTGCCGGGTAGCGGGGCCCCCGGGGAGCTGTTTTTT
CASSVPGSGAPGELFF
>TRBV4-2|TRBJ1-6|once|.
TGTGCCAGCAGCCAATTGGACCTCAGGGGTTCACCCCTCCACTTT
CASSQLDLRGSPLHF
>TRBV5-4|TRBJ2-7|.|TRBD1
TGTGCCAGCAGCTTGGGGACAGGGGCTCTTGTAATCGAGCAGTACTTC
CASSLGTGALVIEQYF
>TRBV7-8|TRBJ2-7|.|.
TGTGCCAGCAGCCCTACTTTCCTGAACTACGAGCAGTACTTC
CASSPTFLNYEQYF
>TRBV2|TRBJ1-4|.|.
TGTGCCAGTAATACAGGGCTTAATGAAAAACTGTTTTTT
CASNTGLNEKLFF
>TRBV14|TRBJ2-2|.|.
TGTGCCAGCAGCCAGATGTCGGGCGGGGAGCTGTTTTTT
CASSQMSGGELFF
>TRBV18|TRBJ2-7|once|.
TGTGCCAGCTCACCTCCAGTCTCCTACGAGCAGTACTTC
CASSPPVSYEQYF
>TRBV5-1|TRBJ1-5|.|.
TGCGCCAGCAGCAAGGGGCCCCCTAGCAATCAGCCCCAGCATTTT
CASSKGPPSNQPQHF
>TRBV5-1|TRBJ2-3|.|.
TGCGCCAGCAACCGAGGAGGGGGCTCGGCGGATACGCAGTATTTT
CASNRGGGSADTQYF
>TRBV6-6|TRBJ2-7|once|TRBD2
TGTGCCAGCAGTCAGACTAGCGGGAACTACGAGCAGTACTTC
CASSQTSGNYEQYF
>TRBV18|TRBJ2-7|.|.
TGTGCCAGCTCACCTTCCCTCTCCTACGAGCAGTACTTC
CASSPSLSYEQYF
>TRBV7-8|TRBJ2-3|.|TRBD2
TGTGCCAGCAGCTTATCTACTGAGGTAGCGGGGGGAAAAGATACGCAGTATTTT
CASSLSTEVAGGKDTQYF
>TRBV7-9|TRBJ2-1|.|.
TGTGCCAGCAGCCTAAGTCAGGGGAATGAGCAGTTCTTC
CASSLSQGNEQFF
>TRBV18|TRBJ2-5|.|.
TGTGCCAGCTCACCACCCCTTGAAGAGACCCAGTACTTC
CASSPPLEETQYF
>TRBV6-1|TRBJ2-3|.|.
TGTGCCAGCAGTGTTGTCGTAGAGACAGATACGCAGTATTTT
CASSVVVETDTQYF
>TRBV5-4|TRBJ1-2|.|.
TGTGCCAGCAGCCTCGACAGAAATGGCTACACCTTC
CASSLDRNGYTF
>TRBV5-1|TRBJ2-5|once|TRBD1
TGCGCCAGCAGCTTGGAGACAGGGGGGAAGACCCAGTACTTC
CASSLETGGKTQYF
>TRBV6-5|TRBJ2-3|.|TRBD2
TGTGCCAGCAGTTCCCCCCGTTCCGCGGGGGGGGATACGCAGTATTTT
CASSSPRSAGGDTQYF
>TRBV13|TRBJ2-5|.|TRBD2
TGTGCCAGCAGCTCCCAGACAGCGGGACCCAGGGCCCAGTACTTC
CASSSQTAGPRAQYF
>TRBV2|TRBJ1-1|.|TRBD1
TGTGCCAGCAGTGAATGGACAGGGGGCTCCGAAGCTTTCTTT
CASSEWTGGSEAFF
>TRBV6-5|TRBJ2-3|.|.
TGTGCCAGCAGTCTACAGGGTGTAAGGGATACGCAGTATTTT
CASSLQGVRDTQYF
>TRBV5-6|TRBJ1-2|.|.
TGTGCCAGCAGCCCAGAGGAGTCCTATGGCTACACCTTC
CASSPEESYGYTF
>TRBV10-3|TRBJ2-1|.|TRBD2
TGTGCCATCAGTGCGGGGGGGCTCTCCTACAATGAGCAGTTCTTC
CAISAGGLSYNEQFF
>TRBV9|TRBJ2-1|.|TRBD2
TGTGCCAGCAGCGCCGGACTAGCGGGAGTAGAAGTTGAGCAGTTCTTC
CASSAGLAGVEVEQFF
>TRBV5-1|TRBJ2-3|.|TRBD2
TGCGCCAGCAGCTGGGGCCGGGAGGGCCTTGGAGATACGCAGTATTTT
CASSWGREGLGDTQYF
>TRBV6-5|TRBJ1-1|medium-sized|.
TGTGCCAGCAGTTCCATCACTTATGAAGCTTTCTTT
CASSSITYEAFF
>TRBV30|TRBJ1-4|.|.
TGTGCCTACGGTGCCGATCATAGTAATGAAAAACTGTTTTTT
CAYGADHSNEKLFF
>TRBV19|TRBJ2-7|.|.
TGTGCCAGTAGCGGAGGGTCCTACGAGCAGTACTTC
CASSGGSYEQYF
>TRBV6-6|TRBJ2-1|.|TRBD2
TGTGCCAGCACACTCAGCGGGGGCGGTAGGTACAATGAGCAGTTCTTC
CASTLSGGGRYNEQFF
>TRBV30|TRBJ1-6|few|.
TGTGCCTGGACCACCCTTTCAGGCATTAATTCACCCCTCCACTTT
CAWTTLSGINSPLHF
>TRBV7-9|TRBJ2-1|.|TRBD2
TGTGCCAGCAGCTTAGGCGGGGGGGCGGAGAATGAGCAGTTCTTC
CASSLGGGAENEQFF
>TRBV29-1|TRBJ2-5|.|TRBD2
TGCAGCGGCGGGGAAGCGGGAGCTTCAGAGACCCAGTACTTC
CSGGEAGASETQYF
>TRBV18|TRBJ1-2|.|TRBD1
TGTGCCAGCTCACCATTATCAGGGGGGTATGGCTACACCTTC
CASSPLSGGYGYTF
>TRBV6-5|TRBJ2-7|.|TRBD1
TGTGCCAGCAGTTACCTACCGACAGGGGCCTACGAGCAGTACTTC
CASSYLPTGAYEQYF
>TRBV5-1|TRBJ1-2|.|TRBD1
TGCGCCAGCAGCAAGACAGGGGATAGTTACGGCTACACCTTC
CASSKTGDSYGYTF
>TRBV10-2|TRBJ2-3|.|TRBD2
TGCGCCAGCAGTTGGACTAGCGGGACCACAGATACGCAGTATTTT
CASSWTSGTTDTQYF
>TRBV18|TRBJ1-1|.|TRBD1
TGTGCCAGCTCACCACAAGACAGGGGAGGCACTGAAGCTTTCTTT
CASSPQDRGGTEAFF
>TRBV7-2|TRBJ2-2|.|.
TGTGCCAGCAGCTTAGGGGCATCCAACACCGGGGAGCTGTTTTTT
CASSLGASNTGELFF
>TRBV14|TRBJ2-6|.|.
TGTGCCAGCAGCCGAGGAACAGGGTCAGGGGCCAACGTCCTGACTTTC
CASSRGTGSGANVLTF
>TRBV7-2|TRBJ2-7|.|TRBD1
TGTGCCAGCAGCCAAGGGACAGGGGAAATCGAGCAGTACTTC
CASSQGTGEIEQYF
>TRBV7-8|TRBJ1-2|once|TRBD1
TGTGCCAGCAGCTTGCAGACAGGGGTTATAAGTGGCTACACCTTC
CASSLQTGVISGYTF
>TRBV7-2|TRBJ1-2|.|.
TGTGCCAGCAGCTTATCCGGGAGCCTCTGGGGCTACACCTTC
CASSLSGSLWGYTF
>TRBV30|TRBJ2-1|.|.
TGTGCCCGGACCCTGTCGAATGAGCAGTTCTTC
CARTLSNEQFF
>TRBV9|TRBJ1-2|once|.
TGTGCCAGCAGTTCAGAGGGTTCTGACTATGGCTACACCTTC
CASSSEGSDYGYTF
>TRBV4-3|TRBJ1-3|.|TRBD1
TGCGCCAGCAGCCAAGATAGGGGACAGCTAGGAAACACCATATATTTT
CASSQDRGQLGNTIYF
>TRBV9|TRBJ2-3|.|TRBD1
TGTGCCAGCAGCGTCGGGACAGGGGTACGCACAGATACGCAGTATTTT
CASSVGTGVRTDTQYF
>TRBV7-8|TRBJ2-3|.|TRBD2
TGTGCCAGCAGCGCTAGCGGGGGGTCAGATACGCAGTATTTT
CASSASGGSDTQYF
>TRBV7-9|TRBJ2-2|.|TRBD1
TGTGCCAGCAGCCAAGGAGAATTGGACAGGGTGACCGGGGAGCTGTTTTTT
CASSQGELDRVTGELFF
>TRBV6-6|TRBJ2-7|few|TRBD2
TGTGCCAGCAGTTACTGGCGGGAGTCCCACGAGCAGTACTTC
CASSYWRESHEQYF
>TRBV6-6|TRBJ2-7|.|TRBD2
TGTGCCAGCGGGCTAGCGGGGGGCAACACCTACGAGCAGTACTTC
CASGLAGGNTYEQYF
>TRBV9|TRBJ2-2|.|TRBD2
TGTGCCAGCAGCACAGGACTAGCTTCCGGGGAGCTGTTTTTT
CASSTGLASGELFF
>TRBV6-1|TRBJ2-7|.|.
TGTGCCACCGCCAGGGGTCCCCTCTCCTACGAGCAGTACTTC
CATARGPLSYEQYF
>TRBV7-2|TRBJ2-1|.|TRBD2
TGTGCCAGCAGCTTACCCCCTCGCGGGGGGGCCGCTGAGCAGTTCTTC
CASSLPPRGGAAEQFF
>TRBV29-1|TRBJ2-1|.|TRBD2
TGCAGCGTTGAATGGGGCCTCAGCGGGAGTAGGCTTGAGCAGTTCTTC
CSVEWGLSGSRLEQFF
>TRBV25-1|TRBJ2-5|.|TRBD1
TGTGCCAGCACACGGATGGGACAGGGAGGAGAGACCCAGTACTTC
CASTRMGQGGETQYF